The rows below give T cell receptor beta chains drawn from one sample of a study of monozygotic twins with inflammatory bowel disease. After re-calling the 5' RACE reads, TCRdb lists one entry per CDR3 protein, DNA absent. The ten most abundant clones cover 2.5% to 3% of a sample with a few hundred thousand distinct CDR3 sequences. Specimen: blood. These TCRs come from a human donor with ulcerative colitis or Crohn's disease, or a healthy co-twin of an affected twin (not recorded which). CDR3s include the opening cysteine and the closing phenylalanine or tryptophan. The order of the fields is J gene, V gene, CDR3 protein.

j_call: TRBJ1-4
v_call: TRBV20-1
cdr3_aa: CSATSGSVGAEKLFF

j_call: TRBJ1-2
v_call: TRBV4-3
cdr3_aa: CASSQDQGQGWGYTF

j_call: TRBJ1-2
v_call: TRBV6-5
cdr3_aa: CASSYRDTQNWFYGYTF

j_call: TRBJ1-4
v_call: TRBV7-2
cdr3_aa: CASSLEGRGPNEKLFF

j_call: TRBJ2-1
v_call: TRBV12-3/TRBV12-4
cdr3_aa: CASSDRVFGEQFF

j_call: TRBJ1-5
v_call: TRBV2
cdr3_aa: CASSDRGRYQPQHF

j_call: TRBJ2-7
v_call: TRBV20-1
cdr3_aa: CSAKGRPRVGFYEQYF

j_call: TRBJ1-4
v_call: TRBV14
cdr3_aa: CASSQESWGNRATNEKLFF

j_call: TRBJ2-7
v_call: TRBV6-5
cdr3_aa: CASSYGGSGGFEQYF

j_call: TRBJ2-5
v_call: TRBV9
cdr3_aa: CASSVDAGQETQYF

j_call: TRBJ2-3
v_call: TRBV24-1
cdr3_aa: CTTSAGAIDTQYF

j_call: TRBJ2-7
v_call: TRBV7-9
cdr3_aa: CASSFTGPEQYF

j_call: TRBJ2-3
v_call: TRBV20-1
cdr3_aa: CSARDPLTDTQYF

j_call: TRBJ1-5
v_call: TRBV16
cdr3_aa: CASSQWRGQPQHF

j_call: TRBJ1-2
v_call: TRBV7-9
cdr3_aa: CASSLVGQGAIGYTF

j_call: TRBJ2-1
v_call: TRBV20-1
cdr3_aa: CSATAYNEQFF

j_call: TRBJ2-2
v_call: TRBV18
cdr3_aa: CASSPQLQYTGELFF

j_call: TRBJ1-1
v_call: TRBV18
cdr3_aa: CASSPVSDNQVGAFF

j_call: TRBJ1-1
v_call: TRBV7-2
cdr3_aa: CASSPQDRGRNTEAFF

j_call: TRBJ1-1
v_call: TRBV5-4
cdr3_aa: CASSLDYRAPEAFF

j_call: TRBJ2-3
v_call: TRBV7-2
cdr3_aa: CASSLASLVGDTQYF

j_call: TRBJ1-1
v_call: TRBV3-1
cdr3_aa: CASSQQSPPFF

j_call: TRBJ2-3
v_call: TRBV5-1
cdr3_aa: CASSSPGLRGDTQYF

j_call: TRBJ2-7
v_call: TRBV15
cdr3_aa: CATSRDRVRSYEQYF

j_call: TRBJ2-1
v_call: TRBV7-2
cdr3_aa: CASIQVGLAGNEQFF

j_call: TRBJ2-2
v_call: TRBV20-1
cdr3_aa: CSARKWGPGLTGELFF

j_call: TRBJ2-3
v_call: TRBV6-5
cdr3_aa: CASSYSAGGHGTDTQYF

j_call: TRBJ1-2
v_call: TRBV3-1
cdr3_aa: CASSRTGARYGYTF

j_call: TRBJ1-4
v_call: TRBV6-1
cdr3_aa: CASRGPGQGSREKLFF

j_call: TRBJ2-3
v_call: TRBV29-1
cdr3_aa: CSVDGGPTDTQYF

j_call: TRBJ2-7
v_call: TRBV5-1
cdr3_aa: CASSLTSASYEQYF

j_call: TRBJ2-7
v_call: TRBV2
cdr3_aa: CATRGIYEQYF